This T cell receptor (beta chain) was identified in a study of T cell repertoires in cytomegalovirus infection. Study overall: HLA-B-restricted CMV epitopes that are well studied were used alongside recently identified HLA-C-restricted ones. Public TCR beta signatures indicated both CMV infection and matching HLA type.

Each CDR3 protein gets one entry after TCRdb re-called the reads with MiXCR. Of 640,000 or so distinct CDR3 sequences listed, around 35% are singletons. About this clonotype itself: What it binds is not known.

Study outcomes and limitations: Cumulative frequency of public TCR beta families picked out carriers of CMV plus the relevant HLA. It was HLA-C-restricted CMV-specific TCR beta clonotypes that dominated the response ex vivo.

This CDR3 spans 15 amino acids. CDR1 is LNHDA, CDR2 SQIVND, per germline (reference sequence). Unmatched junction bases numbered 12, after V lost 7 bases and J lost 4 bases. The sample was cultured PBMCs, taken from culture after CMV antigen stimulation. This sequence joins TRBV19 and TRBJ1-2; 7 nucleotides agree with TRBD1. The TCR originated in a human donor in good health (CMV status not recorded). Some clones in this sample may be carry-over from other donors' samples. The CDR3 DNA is TGTGCCAGTACCCCAATGACAGGGTCGGTCTATGGCTACACCTTC. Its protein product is CASTPMTGSVYGYTF. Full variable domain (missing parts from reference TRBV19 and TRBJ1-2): DGGITQSPKYLFRKEGQNVTLSCEQNLNHDAMYWYRQDPGQGLRLIYYSQIVNDFQKGDIAEGYSVSREKKESFPLTVTSAQKNPTAFYLCASTPMTGSVYGYTFGSGTRLTVV.